The clone carrying this T cell receptor beta chain occurred many times. Antigen unknown. The data were taken from a study of T cells in Graves' hyperthyroidism and ophthalmopathy. V gave up 1 base and J gave up 6 bases; unmatched junction bases: 12. The CDR3 loop spans 17 amino acids. Germline V lookup: CDR1 SGHVS, CDR2 FQNEAQ. The CDR3 regions of TCR beta were amplified from RNA transcripts. When the TCR CDR3 underwent first-round RT-PCR, the HTBI primer set was used. TCRdb re-derived calls from the multiplex PCR reads in MiXCR, one entry per CDR3 protein. The sample contains 300,000 to 400,000 distinct CDR3 sequences, roughly 20% of which appear only once. The study, taken as a whole, reports: Peripheral blood also featured most of the thyroid clonotypes expanded above 0.001.

The specimen was blood. This sequence joins TRBV7-8 and TRBJ2-1; 7 bases match TRBD2. The clonotype comes from a woman aged 50 to 60 with Graves' hyperthyroidism. The CDR3 here is CASSLEAPSGPFNEQFF. DNA for the CDR3: TGTGCCAGCAGCTTAGAGGCCCCTAGCGGACCCTTCAATGAGCAGTTCTTC. The entire variable domain, with the rest obtained from reference TRBV7-8 and TRBJ2-1, is as follows: GAGVSQSPRYKVAKRGQDVALRCDPISGHVSLFWYQQALGQGPEFLTYFQNEAQLDKSGLPSDRFFAERPEGSVSTLKIQRTQQEDSAVYLCASSLEAPSGPFNEQFFGPGTRLTVL.